The 4 T cell receptor beta chains below were found in one sample sequenced in a study of regulatory T cells in long-lasting Graves disease. Time point described: newly diagnosed GD, antithyroid drugs for less than 3 months. Construction of the TCR library relied on RNA isolated from PBMCs. Arm-PCR of CDR3 regions and iRepertoire HTBI primers were the basis on which TCR beta libraries were built. TCRdb recomputed calls from the multiplex PCR reads with MiXCR, one row per CDR3 protein. Of a few hundred thousand distinct CDR3 sequences detected, 15% to 20% appear once; the ten largest clones hold around 13%. The sample was also linked to a second study, of T cells in Graves' hyperthyroidism and ophthalmopathy.

This specimen was peripheral blood mononuclear cells (PBMCs), taken at new diagnosis, from a patient treated with antithyroid drugs. These receptors originate from a woman younger than 45 with Graves disease.

This clonotype showed up many times. The chain carries TRBV20-1 and TRBJ2-7; D not certain. Deletions cut 5 bases from V and 5 bases from J, with 10 bases between. The CDR3 has 11 residues. Germline V CDR1 and CDR2: DFQATT, SNEGSKA (reference sequence). The CDR3 DNA reads as TGCAGTGCTCATGGTTTGAACGAGCAGTACTTC. This translates into CSAHGLNEQYF.

In this sample, this clonotype turned up many times. This chain connects TRBV10-3 to TRBJ1-5; D is uncertain. CDR1 and CDR2 from the germline V gene are ENHRY and SYGVKD. The CDR3 sequence is 13 residues long. The germline V and J ends were trimmed by 0 bases and 13 bases, with 13 bases remaining between them. The DNA of the CDR3 is TGTGCCATCAGTGAGTCAGGTTCGGCAGGTCAGCATTTT. Its translation: CAISESGSAGQHF.

Concerning this clonotype itself: This may stem from a read error, because a much larger clone lies one nucleotide away. The chain links TRBV19 to TRBJ1-1, with a tentative D call TRBD1 (5 bases). The CDR3 consists of 12 residues. The V gene lost 7 bases and the J gene lost 4 bases, with 10 bases spanning the gap. The germline V gene encodes CDR1 LNHDA and CDR2 SQIVND (reference sequence). CDR3 protein: CASKAGRTEAFF. The CDR3 bases are TGTGCCAGTAAGGCAGGGCGCACTGAAGCTTTCTTT.

The chain joins TRBV12-3 or TRBV12-4 to TRBJ2-7; D is undetermined. The CDR3 consists of 13 residues. V shed 5 bases and J shed 6 bases, with 14 bases lying between them. The DNA of the CDR3 is TGTGCCAGCAGTCCGGGTTATTCTATCGAGCAGTACTTC. Protein sequence: CASSPGYSIEQYF.